Each of the 32 T cell receptor beta chains below was sequenced from the same sample in a study of blood T cell repertoires in COVID-19. Method: immunoSEQ multiplex PCR; TCRdb's copy keeps in-frame clones and lacks some. The sample lists over 150,000 clones, 86% occurring once. Material: peripheral blood. The receptors derive from a man aged 70 or older with active or convalescent COVID-19.

In its sample, this clone was seen once. The chain links TRBV7-8 to TRBJ1-1, with 7 bases identical to TRBD1. J was trimmed by 8 bases and V by 2 bases; bases with no gene match: 5. The germline gives CDR1 SGHVS, CDR2 FQNEAQ. CDR3 length: 13 residues. CDR3 region: CASSLPDRLEAFF. The DNA for the CDR3 is TGTGCCAGCAGCTTACCGGACAGGTTGGAAGCTTTCTTT.

The rearrangement joins TRBV5-1 to TRBJ2-5, with TRBD2 matching over 12 bases. The V and J ends lost 3 bases and 5 bases, in that order; junction bases with no gene match: 8. The germline V gene has CDR1 SGHRS and CDR2 YFSETQ. This CDR3 has 16 residues. CDR3 nucleotide sequence: TGCGCCAGCAGCTGGAGACTAGCGGGGGCCGGGGAGACCCAGTACTTC. Protein product: CASSWRLAGAGETQYF.

The J gene is TRBJ2-1, the V gene TRBV28, with a tentative D call TRBD1 (6 bases). The CDR3 runs to 15 residues. Deletions cut 5 bases from V and 8 bases from J, with 19 bases between. Per germline, CDR1 MDHEN and CDR2 SYDVKM. The CDR3 sequence: CASSLQGPSSYEQFF. In DNA form, the CDR3 reads TGTGCCAGCAGTCTCCAGGGGCCCTCTAGCTATGAGCAGTTCTTC.

The chain joins TRBV27 to TRBJ2-7; 7 bases are shared with TRBD2. With V trimmed by 2 bases and J by 0 bases, 4 bases remained unmatched. Germline CDR1 is MNHEY and CDR2 is SMNVEV (reference sequence). CDR3 length equals 15 residues. CDR3 region: CASSLLRTSSYEQYF. The DNA for the CDR3 is TGTGCCAGCAGTTTACTTCGGACTAGCTCCTACGAGCAGTACTTC.

The genes are TRBV11-2 and TRBJ1-1, with D tentatively TRBD1 (5 bases). Germline V gene sequence: CDR1 SGHAT, CDR2 FQNNGV. This CDR3 is built from 13 residues. V lost 8 bases and J 2 bases, leaving 12 bases between the germline ends. Written as DNA, the CDR3 is TGTGCCAGCGGTTCAGGGCCCAACACTGAAGCTTTCTTT. It yields the protein CASGSGPNTEAFF.

The chain joins TRBV7-2 to TRBJ2-7; D call uncertain. The V end was cut by 6 bases, the J end by 0 bases, with 6 bases between. Germline CDR1 and CDR2: SGHTA and FQGNSA. The CDR3 sequence is 12 residues long. The CDR3 nucleotides are TGTGCCAGCAGACTAAGCTCCTACGAGCAGTACTTC. It translates to CASRLSSYEQYF.

V and J are TRBV19 and TRBJ1-2, with a tentative D call TRBD1 (6 bases). The CDR3 covers 15 residues. Germline CDR1 LNHDA, CDR2 SQIVND (reference sequence). Trimming cost V 3 bases and J 2 bases, with 13 bases left between them. This CDR3 reads CASSINTGKNYGYTF. In DNA form, the CDR3 reads TGTGCCAGTAGTATTAATACAGGGAAGAACTATGGCTACACCTTC.

The genes are TRBV19 and TRBJ1-5, with D perhaps TRBD1 (6 bases). Trimming took 2 bases from V and 3 from J, leaving 11 bases between them. Germline CDR1 LNHDA, CDR2 SQIVND (reference sequence). This CDR3 spans 15 amino acids. CDR3 coding DNA: TGTGCCAGTAGTATAACAGGGTTGAACAATCAGCCCCAGCATTTT. Its translation: CASSITGLNNQPQHF.

The rearrangement uses TRBV19 and TRBJ1-6; TRBD1 might be the D (6 bases). Deletions cut 6 bases from V and 4 bases from J, with 16 bases between. The CDR3 length is 16 residues. The germline V gene encodes CDR1 LNHDA and CDR2 SQIVND (reference sequence). As DNA, the CDR3 is TGTGCCAGTAGCCCTCGAATGGACAGATATAATTCACCCCTCCACTTT. It yields the protein CASSPRMDRYNSPLHF.

The gene calls are TRBV24-1 and TRBJ1-2; 10 positions agree with TRBD1. J was trimmed by 8 bases and V by 0 bases; bases with no gene match: 2. This CDR3 has 14 residues. Germline lookup yields CDR1 KGHDR and CDR2 SFDVKD. The CDR3 coding sequence is TGTGCCACCAGTGATTTGGGGGACAGGGGAGGCTACACCTTC. This codes for CATSDLGDRGGYTF.

The rearrangement links TRBV3-1 (or the pseudogene TRBV3-2) to TRBJ1-1; D unresolved. Germline V gives CDR1 LGHDT, CDR2 YNNKEL (reference sequence). The V end lost 1 base, the J end lost 5 bases, and 14 bases lay between the germline ends. The CDR3 runs 15 residues. This CDR3 is CASSQVPGSYTEAFF. CDR3 DNA: TGTGCCAGCAGCCAAGTCCCGGGATCTTATACTGAAGCTTTCTTT.

The CDR3 spells CASSLGTSPAEQFF. CDR3 coding DNA: TGTGCCAGCAGCTTGGGGACTAGTCCGGCTGAGCAGTTCTTC. The chain couples TRBV7-9 to TRBJ2-1; 8 bases agree with TRBD2. This CDR3 has 14 amino acids. Germline V lookup: CDR1 SEHNR, CDR2 FQNEAQ (reference sequence). The junction had 7 bases not matched to a gene; V was cut back by 3 bases and J by 9 bases.

The chain has TRBV6-2 or TRBV6-3 and TRBJ2-3, with 8 nucleotides matching TRBD1. Germline loops: CDR1 MNHEY, CDR2 SVGEGT. Trimming at V came to 6 bases and at J to 2 bases, leaving 13 bases not matched to a gene. This CDR3 comprises 17 residues. The DNA of the CDR3 is TGTGCCAGCAGCCAGCTCGAGCGGACAGGGACCACAGATACGCAGTATTTT. Translating gives CASSQLERTGTTDTQYF.

This sequence joins TRBV6-2 or TRBV6-3 and TRBJ2-4, with TRBD1 matching over 9 bases. This CDR3 comprises 16 residues. The V and J ends lost 4 bases and 1 base, in that order; junction bases with no gene match: 5. CDR1 MNHEY and CDR2 SVGEGT come from the germline V gene. The CDR3 nucleotides read TGTGCCAGCAGTTCCCACAGGGGGCGCGCCAAAAACATTCAGTACTTC. Residues: CASSSHRGRAKNIQYF.

V usage is TRBV7-8 and J usage is TRBJ1-1, with a weak D call TRBD1 (6 bases). The V gene's germline CDR1 is SGHVS and CDR2 FQNEAQ. The V end lost 2 bases, the J end lost 0 bases, and 13 bases lay between the germline ends. The CDR3 has 16 amino acids. As DNA, the CDR3 is TGTGCCAGCAGCTTACTGCCAGGGGAAGTGAACACTGAAGCTTTCTTT. Translation gives CASSLLPGEVNTEAFF.

CDR3 sequence: CASSVDPRINNYGYTF. In DNA form, the CDR3 reads TGTGCCAGCAGCGTAGATCCCAGGATAAATAACTATGGCTACACCTTC. The chain uses TRBV9 and TRBJ1-2; D gene uncertain. Trimming cost V 0 bases and J 1 base, with 13 bases left between them. The germline V gene has CDR1 SGDLS and CDR2 YYNGEE. The CDR3 runs to 16 residues.

This clone is a singleton in its sample. The chain couples TRBV7-9 to TRBJ1-5; D gene uncertain. Germline values: CDR1 SEHNR, CDR2 FQNEAQ (reference sequence). The V and J ends lost 2 bases and 3 bases respectively, with 8 bases between them. The length of the CDR3 is 14 residues. The CDR3 DNA reads TGTGCCAGCAGCTTATCGGCGGTCAATCAGCCCCAGCATTTT. It specifies CASSLSAVNQPQHF.

The chain combines TRBV5-6 with TRBJ1-2, with 8 bases lining up with TRBD1. There are 14 residues in the CDR3. V lost 0 bases and J lost 8; bases outside the gene matches: 6. The germline V gene encodes CDR1 SGHDT and CDR2 YYEEEE. The CDR3 spells CASSLDAGGRGYTF. For the CDR3, the DNA is TGTGCCAGCAGCTTGGATGCAGGGGGCCGCGGCTACACCTTC.

This chain uses TRBV7-9 with TRBJ1-2; tentatively, D is TRBD1 (6 bases). The V and J ends lost 1 base and 1 base respectively, with 7 bases between them. The CDR3 is 14 residues long. CDR1 and CDR2 from the germline V gene are SEHNR and FQNEAQ (reference sequence). CDR3 loop: CASSLDRVNYGYTF. The CDR3 DNA reads as TGTGCCAGCAGCTTAGACAGGGTTAACTATGGCTACACCTTC.

Worth noting for this clone: At one end the junction does not follow the germline gene, possibly because of a read error. V is TRBV27 and J is TRBJ1-1; D ambiguous. Germline-derived CDR1 and CDR2 are MNHEY and SMNVEV (reference sequence). The CDR3 is 14 amino acids. The CDR3 bases are TGTGCCAGCAGTTTTTATGGGCCGAACATTGAAGCTTTCTTT. It is translated as CASSFYGPNIEAFF.

The rearrangement uses TRBV7-2 and TRBJ1-3; D possibly corresponds to TRBD1 (5 bases). The CDR3 covers 16 residues. The germline V and J ends were trimmed by 0 bases and 1 base, with 10 bases remaining between them. The germline gives CDR1 SGHTA, CDR2 FQGNSA. The CDR3 here is CASSLAHDSSGNTIYF. As DNA, the CDR3 is TGTGCCAGCAGCTTAGCCCACGACAGTTCTGGAAACACCATATATTTT.

V usage is TRBV3-1 (or the pseudogene TRBV3-2) and J usage is TRBJ1-2; 7 bases match TRBD1. The germline V gene encodes CDR1 LGHDT and CDR2 YNNKEL (reference sequence). The CDR3 length is 15 residues. The trim removed 4 bases at V and 3 bases at J, leaving 8 bases unmatched. DNA of the CDR3: TGTGCCAGCAGCCGGGAGGACAGGACCCACTATGGCTACACCTTC. Its translation: CASSREDRTHYGYTF.

The chain joins TRBV5-1 to TRBJ1-2; TRBD1 matches 8 bases. CDR3 length: 15 amino acids. The germline V gene has CDR1 SGHRS and CDR2 YFSETQ. V was clipped by 0 bases and J by 3 bases; unmatched bases: 4. The CDR3 here is CASSLETGGHYGYTF. CDR3 nucleotides: TGCGCCAGCAGCTTGGAAACAGGGGGGCACTATGGCTACACCTTC.

This chain links TRBV7-8 with TRBJ2-3, with TRBD2 matching 11 bases. Germline V gene lookup returns CDR1 SGHVS and CDR2 FQNEAQ. The CDR3 runs to 16 residues. Trimming at V came to 5 bases and at J to 5 bases, leaving 9 bases not matched to a gene. The CDR3 DNA follows: TGTGCCAGCAGCCCATCGTCTGGACTAGCGGGAGATACGCAGTATTTT. Its translation is CASSPSSGLAGDTQYF.

This clone was counted a single time. The genes are TRBV10-2 and TRBJ1-5, with D possibly matching TRBD1 (5 bases). CDR3 length equals 14 residues. Trimming left V 6 bases short and J 3 bases short, with 12 bases between. Germline CDR1 is WSHSY and CDR2 is SAAADI. CDR3 nucleotide sequence: TGCGCCAGCAGCAGCGGGGGGATCAATCAGCCCCAGCATTTT. This translates into CASSSGGINQPQHF.

V is TRBV9 and J is TRBJ1-3; tentative D call: TRBD1 (5 bases). The CDR3 is 18 amino acids. The V and J ends lost 3 bases and 0 bases respectively, with 19 bases between them. Germline CDR1 and CDR2: SGDLS and YYNGEE. The CDR3 sequence: CASSEGGTPYSSGNTIYF. CDR3 sequence (DNA): TGTGCCAGCAGCGAGGGAGGGACGCCTTACAGCTCTGGAAACACCATATATTTT.

This clone has just a few counts. This chain connects TRBV5-4 to TRBJ2-5; D uncertain. Germline values: CDR1 SGHNT, CDR2 YYREEE (reference sequence). V lost 4 bases to trimming and J lost 1 base, with 11 bases between them. The CDR3 runs 14 residues. CDR3 loop: CASSRLSSQETQYF. The CDR3 region has the DNA TGTGCCAGCAGCCGTCTAAGCTCCCAAGAGACCCAGTACTTC.

The CDR3 DNA reads as TGCGCCAGCAGCCGACAGGGGTTGAACACTGAAGCTTTCTTT. Translation: CASSRQGLNTEAFF. The gene calls are TRBV4-3 and TRBJ1-1; 8 nucleotides agree with TRBD1. The CDR3 has 14 residues. Germline loops: CDR1 LGHNA, CDR2 YSLEER. V was pared by 4 bases and J by 0 bases, with 1 base of the junction left unmatched.

The chain employs TRBV28 and TRBJ2-7; the D gene is possibly TRBD1 (5 bases). This CDR3 is 15 amino acids long. Germline assignment: CDR1 MDHEN and CDR2 SYDVKM. Deletions cut 6 bases from V and 3 bases from J, with 18 bases between. The CDR3 spells CASSSPAGIGYEQYF. The CDR3, as DNA: TGTGCCAGCAGCTCGCCAGCAGGGATCGGCTACGAGCAGTACTTC.

J is TRBJ1-5 and V is TRBV2; 7 nucleotides agree with TRBD1. The CDR3 length is 15 residues. Germline CDR1 reads SNHLY; CDR2 reads FYNNEI. Losses at the gene ends were 2 bases for V and 3 bases for J; bases not matched to a gene: 4. The chain's CDR3 is CASSEWGQNNQPQHF. CDR3 coding DNA: TGTGCCAGCAGTGAATGGGGACAGAACAATCAGCCCCAGCATTTT.

In this sample, this clone turned up a few times. The V call is TRBV2, the J call TRBJ2-2, with D possibly matching TRBD2 (5 bases). Looked up from germline, CDR1 is SNHLY and CDR2 is FYNNEI. V dropped 7 bases and J dropped 3 bases, with 12 bases sitting between them. CDR3 size: 14 residues. The CDR3, as DNA: TGTGCCAGCACCCTACAGAGGGACACCGGGGAGCTGTTTTTT. This codes for CASTLQRDTGELFF.

This clone was seen repeatedly, ten times or more. The genes are TRBV6-5 and TRBJ2-7; possibly TRBD1 for D (5 bases). The CDR3 runs 16 residues. The ends were cut back, 2 bases at V and 1 base at J, with 15 bases in the middle. Germline CDR1 MNHEY, CDR2 SVGAGI. The CDR3 DNA reads TGTGCCAGCAGTTACGTTGGGGCAGTCTTTTCCTACGAGCAGTACTTC. It is translated as CASSYVGAVFSYEQYF.